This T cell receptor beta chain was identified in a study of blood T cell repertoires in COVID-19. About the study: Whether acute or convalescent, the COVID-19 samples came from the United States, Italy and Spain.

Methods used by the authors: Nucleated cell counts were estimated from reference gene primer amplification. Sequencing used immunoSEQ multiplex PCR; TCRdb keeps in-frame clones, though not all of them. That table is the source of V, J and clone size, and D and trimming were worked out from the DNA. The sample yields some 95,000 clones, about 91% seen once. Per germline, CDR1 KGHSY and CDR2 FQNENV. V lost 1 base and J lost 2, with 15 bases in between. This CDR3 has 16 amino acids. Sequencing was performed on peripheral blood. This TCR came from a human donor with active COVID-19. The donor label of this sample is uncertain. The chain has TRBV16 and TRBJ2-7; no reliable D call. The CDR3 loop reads CASSQYTAKLPYEQYF. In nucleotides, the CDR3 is TGTGCCAGCAGCCAATATACAGCTAAGCTACCCTACGAGCAGTACTTC.